The source of this TCR beta chain is a study of long-term antiretroviral therapy in people with HIV. Germline CDR1 and CDR2: SQVTM and ANQGSEA. The CDR3 is made up of 11 amino acids. Trimming took off 7 bases at V and 3 bases at J, with 10 bases between the two ends. The immunoSEQ assay was v3.0, run at survey level. TCRdb's table, derived via immunoSEQ multiplex PCR, lists solely in-frame clones and lacks some. Of 28,000 or so clones in the sample, roughly 84% were seen once. On this clone itself: As yet, its antigen is unknown.

Study-wide findings and caveats: HIV repertoires showed narrower CDR3 length ranges than controls. Diversity increased after ART yet remained lower than in transplant donor controls.

The sequenced sample was unsorted PBMCs, obtained 0.4 years after starting antiretroviral therapy. The chain combines TRBV29-1 with TRBJ2-7; D uncertain. The receptor was isolated from a man between 18 and 29 years old with HIV. In nucleotides, the CDR3 is TGCAGCGCGTCAGCTAACTACGAGCAGTACTTC. Protein: CSASANYEQYF.